This passage covers 24 T cell receptor beta chains from one sample sequenced in a study of T cell responses to AZD1222 COVID-19 vaccine. Here immunoSEQ multiplex PCR was the method, and the copy in TCRdb shows in-frame clones only, minus some. The sample has under 150,000 clones; 85% to 95% are singletons. Sequenced material: peripheral blood, taken on day 0 of AZD1222 vaccination. These receptors were obtained from an adult in good health.

The chain is built from TRBV3-1 (or the pseudogene TRBV3-2) and TRBJ2-1; the match to TRBD1 covers 10 bases. There are 16 residues in the CDR3. With V trimmed by 0 bases and J by 4 bases, 3 bases remained unmatched. Germline values: CDR1 LGHDT, CDR2 YNNKEL (reference sequence). The CDR3 DNA follows: TGTGCCAGCAGCCAAGACCGGGACAGGGGTTACAATGAGCAGTTCTTC. Translating it yields CASSQDRDRGYNEQFF.

The chain uses TRBV7-2 and TRBJ2-2; possible D gene TRBD1, 5 bases. Germline CDR1 reads SGHTA; CDR2 reads FQGNSA. Trimming pared 1 base from V and 1 base from J, leaving 10 bases between. This CDR3 contains 16 residues. CDR3 nucleotides: TGTGCCAGCAGCTTAGTCCCGCAGGGGAACACCGGGGAGCTGTTTTTT. It codes for CASSLVPQGNTGELFF.

The rearrangement uses TRBV6-5 and TRBJ2-7; 10 positions agree with TRBD2. The CDR3 sequence is 14 residues long. Germline values: CDR1 MNHEY, CDR2 SVGAGI. The V and J ends lost 5 bases and 4 bases, in that order; junction bases with no gene match: 5. The CDR3 sequence: CASSLAGEVYEQYF. Written as DNA, the CDR3 is TGTGCCAGCAGTCTAGCGGGAGAAGTGTACGAGCAGTACTTC.

The chain couples TRBV29-1 to TRBJ1-2; D unclear. V lost 4 bases and J lost 3, with 9 bases in between. CDR3 length: 12 residues. The germline gives CDR1 SQVTM, CDR2 ANQGSEA. The CDR3 reads CSVGQIHYGYTF. CDR3 DNA: TGCAGCGTTGGTCAGATACACTATGGCTACACCTTC.

This clone was detected once. At one of its ends the junction is not consistent with the germline gene, which may arise from a read error. This chain links TRBV7-9 with TRBJ2-7; perhaps TRBD2 as D (6 bases). CDR3 length: 13 residues. CDR1 and CDR2 (germline): SEHNR, FQNEAQ (reference sequence). CDR3 in DNA: TGTGCCAGCAGCTTAGGAAACGGGGGTCCCAAGCCATTT. Protein: CASSLGNGGPKPF.

CDR3 loop: CASSLAGGLVEQFF. The CDR3 bases are TGTGCCAGCAGTCTAGCGGGGGGGCTCGTTGAGCAGTTCTTC. The rearrangement joins TRBV7-2 to TRBJ2-1; 12 nucleotides align to TRBD2. Trimming cost V 6 bases and J 9 bases; bases outside gene matches: 6. This CDR3 has 14 amino acids. Germline assignment: CDR1 SGHTA and CDR2 FQGNSA.

The CDR3 DNA follows: TGTGCCAGCAAATCCAACCGGGACGAGCAGTACTTC. This translates into CASKSNRDEQYF. This sequence joins TRBV2 and TRBJ2-7, with no clear D. The germline V and J ends were trimmed by 7 bases and 5 bases, with 12 bases remaining between them. CDR3 length: 12 residues. Germline values: CDR1 SNHLY, CDR2 FYNNEI.

V gene TRBV7-2 combines with J gene TRBJ2-1; 9 positions match TRBD2. Per the germline V gene, CDR1 is SGHTA and CDR2 is FQGNSA. This CDR3 spans 17 amino acids. J was trimmed by 3 bases and V by 5 bases; bases with no gene match: 11. The CDR3 DNA is TGTGCCAGCAGCCCCGTGGCTACAGCGGGAGGCTACAATGAGCAGTTCTTC. Encoded protein: CASSPVATAGGYNEQFF. The full variable domain, with the rest looked up from reference TRBV7-2 and TRBJ2-1, is GAGVSQSPSNKVTEKGKDVELRCDPISGHTALYWYRQSLGQGLEFLIYFQGNSAPDKSGLPSDRFSAERTGGSVSTLTIQRTQQEDSAVYLCASSPVATAGGYNEQFFGPGTRLTVL.

The J gene is TRBJ1-1, the V gene TRBV6-1; 7 bases are shared with TRBD1. V trimming: 3 bases; J trimming: 4 bases; junction bases outside the gene matches: 5. The CDR3 covers 14 residues. The germline V gene encodes CDR1 MNHNS and CDR2 SASEGT. Written as DNA, the CDR3 is TGTGCCAGCAGTGAGCAAGGGGGCGTCACTGAAGCTTTCTTT. This sequence encodes CASSEQGGVTEAFF.

The chain is built from TRBV25-1 and TRBJ1-1; tentative D call: TRBD1 (5 bases). CDR3 length: 14 residues. V lost 6 bases and J lost 8, with 19 bases in between. In germline, CDR1 is MGHDK, CDR2 SYGVNS. The chain's CDR3 is CASRPGGTAREAFF. The CDR3 DNA is TGTGCCAGCAGACCGGGGGGAACCGCTCGGGAAGCTTTCTTT. The full variable domain, completed using reference TRBV25-1 and TRBJ1-1, is EADIYQTPRYLVIGTGKKITLECSQTMGHDKMYWYQQDPGMELHLIHYSYGVNSTEKGDLSSESTVSRIRTEHFPLTLESARPSHTSQYLCASRPGGTAREAFFGQGTRLTVV.

As DNA, the CDR3 is TGTGCCAGCAGACCCAATACAGGCGCCTGGCCTGAAGCTTTCTTT. The encoded protein is CASRPNTGAWPEAFF. V and J are TRBV11-2 and TRBJ1-1; D might be TRBD1 (5 bases). V shed 6 bases and J shed 6 bases, with 20 bases lying between them. The CDR3 covers 15 residues. Germline V gene sequence: CDR1 SGHAT, CDR2 FQNNGV.

The V call is TRBV25-1, the J call TRBJ2-3, with D perhaps being TRBD1 or TRBD2 (5 bases each). From germline, CDR1 is MGHDK and CDR2 SYGVNS. CDR3 length: 17 residues. Deletions cut 2 bases from V and 2 bases from J, with 17 bases between. In nucleotides, the CDR3 is TGTGCCAGCAGTGAACCACCGGCCGGGACGGCCACAGATACGCAGTATTTT. This gives the protein CASSEPPAGTATDTQYF.

V usage is TRBV2 and J usage is TRBJ1-2; D uncertain. CDR1 is SNHLY, CDR2 FYNNEI, per germline. V was cut by 2 bases and J by 4 bases, with 5 bases left in between. The CDR3 runs 12 residues. CDR3 residues: CASSERTYGYTF. For the CDR3, the DNA is TGTGCCAGCAGTGAACGGACCTATGGCTACACCTTC.

The J gene is TRBJ2-2, the V gene TRBV5-5, with 12 bases lining up with TRBD2. J was trimmed by 5 bases and V by 4 bases; bases with no gene match: 3. Looked up from germline, CDR1 is SGHKS and CDR2 is YYEKEE (reference sequence). The CDR3 length is 15 residues. DNA for the CDR3: TGTGCCAGCAGCCCCACTAGCGGGGGGACCGGGGAGCTGTTTTTT. This codes for CASSPTSGGTGELFF.

The chain links TRBV27 to TRBJ2-7; TRBD1 matches 7 bases. Germline CDR1 reads MNHEY; CDR2 reads SMNVEV (reference sequence). Losses at the gene ends were 5 bases for V and 2 bases for J; bases not matched to a gene: 6. The CDR3 spans 14 residues. The CDR3: CASSTRQGPYEQYF. For the CDR3, the DNA is TGTGCCAGCAGTACCCGACAGGGTCCCTACGAGCAGTACTTC.

The chain carries TRBV5-1 and TRBJ2-2, with TRBD2 identical over 14 bases. The germline V gene encodes CDR1 SGHRS and CDR2 YFSETQ. The V segment lost 0 bases and the J segment 7 bases; nucleotides outside the gene matches: 8. The CDR3 runs 18 residues. The CDR3 spells CASSLEKTSGRAGGELFF. The CDR3 nucleotides are TGCGCCAGCAGCTTGGAAAAGACTAGCGGGAGGGCCGGCGGGGAGCTGTTTTTT.

This chain links TRBV11-2 with TRBJ2-5; 8 bases line up with TRBD1. Germline lookup yields CDR1 SGHAT and CDR2 FQNNGV. The CDR3 is 18 amino acids. The V segment lost 5 bases and the J segment 2 bases; nucleotides outside the gene matches: 16. The CDR3 loop is CASSAAGQGADVQETQYF. In DNA form, the CDR3 reads TGTGCCAGCAGCGCGGCGGGGCAGGGGGCGGATGTACAAGAGACCCAGTACTTC.

The J gene is TRBJ1-2, the V gene TRBV27, with D uncertain. Deletions cut 7 bases from V and 1 base from J, with 13 bases between. Germline V gene lookup returns CDR1 MNHEY and CDR2 SMNVEV (reference sequence). The CDR3 sequence is 14 residues long. CDR3 sequence (DNA): TGTGCCAGCAACCCGACACCGATTAACTATGGCTACACCTTC. As protein: CASNPTPINYGYTF.

The V call is TRBV6-1, the J call TRBJ1-4; D not resolved. Germline CDR1 MNHNS, CDR2 SASEGT. V was shortened by 3 bases and J by 10 bases, with 18 bases between the two germline ends. The CDR3 covers 15 residues. In DNA, the CDR3 is TGTGCCAGCAGTGAGTTATCGTGGGTTCGGGGAAAACTGTTTTTT. It is translated as CASSELSWVRGKLFF.

This chain uses TRBV5-6 with TRBJ1-2; D is possibly TRBD1 (5 bases). Trimming removed 0 bases at V and 5 bases at J, with 11 bases between. The CDR3 covers 14 residues. Germline lookup yields CDR1 SGHDT and CDR2 YYEEEE. CDR3 DNA: TGTGCCAGCAGCTTGGAACAGGTGGGATATGGCTACACCTTC. Protein: CASSLEQVGYGYTF.

V usage is TRBV2 and J usage is TRBJ2-1, with 16 nucleotides matching TRBD2. Trimming at V came to 0 bases and at J to 10 bases, leaving 6 bases not matched to a gene. Looked up from germline, CDR1 is SNHLY and CDR2 is FYNNEI. CDR3 length: 17 residues. DNA for the CDR3: TGTGCCAGCAGTGAAGCCCAGGGACTAGCGGGAGGGGGAGAGCAGTTCTTC. Encoded protein: CASSEAQGLAGGGEQFF. The full variable domain, its missing parts supplied by reference TRBV2 and TRBJ2-1, is EPEVTQTPSHQVTQMGQEVILRCVPISNHLYFYWYRQILGQKVEFLVSFYNNEISEKSEIFDDQFSVERPDGSNFTLKIRSTKLEDSAMYFCASSEAQGLAGGGEQFFGPGTRLTVL.

V usage is TRBV27 and J usage is TRBJ2-2; TRBD2 is a possible D gene (5 bases). This CDR3 is built from 13 residues. Germline assignment: CDR1 MNHEY and CDR2 SMNVEV (reference sequence). Trimming pared 6 bases from V and 5 bases from J, leaving 10 bases between. CDR3: CASSWSGTGELFF. The CDR3 nucleotides read TGTGCCAGCAGCTGGTCGGGGACCGGGGAGCTGTTTTTT.

The V call is TRBV7-2, the J call TRBJ2-1; TRBD2 might be the D (6 bases). The V gene's germline CDR1 is SGHTA and CDR2 FQGNSA. The CDR3 covers 14 residues. Trimming took 5 bases from V and 10 from J, leaving 18 bases between them. CDR3: CASSPWDSLWEQFF. Written as DNA, the CDR3 is TGTGCCAGCAGCCCTTGGGACTCCCTTTGGGAGCAGTTCTTC.

The J gene is TRBJ1-1, the V gene TRBV30; D remains ambiguous. This CDR3 contains 13 residues. Germline lookup yields CDR1 GTSNPN and CDR2 SVGIG (reference sequence). Trimming pared 5 bases from V and 0 bases from J, leaving 10 bases between. The CDR3 is CAWEVTVNTEAFF. CDR3 sequence (DNA): TGTGCCTGGGAGGTCACAGTGAACACTGAAGCTTTCTTT. Together with reference TRBV30 and TRBJ1-1, the CDR3 gives the full variable domain: SQTIHQWPATLVQPVGSPLSLECTVEGTSNPNLYWYRQAAGRGLQLLFYSVGIGQISSEVPQNLSASRPQDRQFILSSKKLLLSDSGFYLCAWEVTVNTEAFFGQGTRLTVV.